The 16 T cell receptor beta chains below all came from one sample that was sequenced in a study of a mutant IDH1 vaccine in newly diagnosed glioma. These receptors are not linked to any known antigen. Time point in this sample: week 35, safety follow-up. It was 300 ug of mutant IDH1 20-mer peptide that made up each vaccine dose, given with topical imiquimod. Some clones are missing from TCRdb's copy, which holds only in-frame ones; the method was immunoSEQ multiplex PCR. The repertoire holds 35,000 to 50,000 clones, with around 92% as singletons. This specimen consisted of PBMCs, obtained from a glioma patient whose treatment included an IDH1 peptide vaccine. The origin of the receptors is a man aged 50-60 years with glioma.

The rearrangement joins TRBV18 to TRBJ1-2; 8 nucleotides match TRBD1. The CDR3 runs 14 residues. After removal of 3 bases from V and 6 bases from J, the junction contained 6 bases not matched to a gene. Germline V CDR1 and CDR2: KGHSH, LQKENI. The CDR3 DNA sequence: TGTGCCAGCTCACCGCTGGACAGGGTCGATGGCTACACCTTC. It yields the protein CASSPLDRVDGYTF. The entire variable domain, with the rest obtained from reference TRBV18 and TRBJ1-2, is as follows: NAGVMQNPRHLVRRRGQEARLRCSPMKGHSHVYWYRQLPEEGLKFMVYLQKENIIDESGMPKERFSAEFPKEGPSILRIQQVVRGDSAAYFCASSPLDRVDGYTFGSGTRLTVV.

The V call is TRBV10-3, the J call TRBJ1-1; 7 bases match TRBD1. V trimming: 6 bases; J trimming: 4 bases; junction bases outside the gene matches: 5. The length of the CDR3 is 13 residues. Germline CDR1 and CDR2: ENHRY and SYGVKD. This chain's CDR3 is CAISRQGGTEAFF. CDR3 nucleotide sequence: TGTGCCATCAGCCGACAGGGAGGCACTGAAGCTTTCTTT.

This chain uses TRBV2 with TRBJ1-1; 8 nucleotides align to TRBD1. The CDR3 has 15 amino acids. Germline V gives CDR1 SNHLY, CDR2 FYNNEI. Trimming removed 7 bases from V and 0 bases from J; junction bases left unmatched: 7. CDR3 coding DNA: TGTGCCAGCAACGGACAGGGTAGGCTGAACACTGAAGCTTTCTTT. The encoded protein is CASNGQGRLNTEAFF.

This clone was seen more than once but under ten times. The chain couples TRBV7-9 to TRBJ1-2; TRBD1 agrees at 11 bases. The J segment lost 2 bases and the V segment lost 5 bases, leaving 7 bases of the junction unmatched. The germline V gene encodes CDR1 SEHNR and CDR2 FQNEAQ (reference sequence). The CDR3 contains 16 residues. The CDR3 DNA sequence: TGTGCCAGCAGCCCCGGGGGGACAGGGGGAAACTATGGCTACACCTTC. Translating it yields CASSPGGTGGNYGYTF.

The rearrangement links TRBV6-5 to TRBJ1-1; D is possibly TRBD1 (6 bases). V lost 2 bases to trimming and J lost 3 bases, with 13 bases between them. This CDR3 comprises 15 residues. CDR1 MNHEY and CDR2 SVGAGI come from the germline V gene. The DNA of the CDR3 is TGTGCCAGCAGTTACGGGGGGGGCGCCGACACTGAAGCTTTCTTT. Translation: CASSYGGGADTEAFF.

J is TRBJ2-7 and V is TRBV14; D may be TRBD1 (6 bases). Trimming cost V 1 base and J 7 bases, with 17 bases left between them. Germline lookup yields CDR1 SGHDN and CDR2 FVKESK. The CDR3 covers 15 residues. The CDR3 DNA follows: TGTGCCAGCAGCCAAGTCGGGACATCAAATCCGGAGCAGTACTTC. This gives the protein CASSQVGTSNPEQYF.

This chain uses TRBV29-1 with TRBJ2-6, with TRBD1 matching over 7 bases. There are 16 residues in the CDR3. Looked up from germline, CDR1 is SQVTM and CDR2 is ANQGSEA. V shed 6 bases and J 2 bases; nucleotides not matched to a gene: 10. In DNA form, the CDR3 reads TGCAGCGTGTCGACAGGGAAATCGACTGGGGCCAACGTCCTGACTTTC. Amino acid sequence: CSVSTGKSTGANVLTF.

This rearrangement joins TRBV30 to TRBJ2-5; D ambiguous. The CDR3 consists of 14 residues. V was shortened by 0 bases and J by 5 bases, with 13 bases between the two germline ends. The germline gives CDR1 GTSNPN, CDR2 SVGIG (reference sequence). DNA for the CDR3: TGTGCCTGGAGTGTAGGTTGGAGAGGCGAGACCCAGTACTTC. The encoded protein is CAWSVGWRGETQYF.

The CDR3 region has the DNA TGCGCCAGCAGCCAAGATGGAACAAGTGGCTACACCTTC. It codes for CASSQDGTSGYTF. The chain couples TRBV4-1 to TRBJ1-2, with D hard to call. Trimming removed 0 bases from V and 7 bases from J, with 9 bases in between. The CDR3 is made up of 13 amino acids. CDR1 is MGHRA and CDR2 is YSYEKL in the germline V gene.

V usage is TRBV10-3 and J usage is TRBJ2-7, with 10 bases that match TRBD2. The CDR3 totals 15 residues. The V gene's germline CDR1 is ENHRY and CDR2 SYGVKD. V trimming: 2 bases; J trimming: 6 bases; junction bases outside the gene matches: 7. CDR3 amino acids: CAISETSGGVSEQYF. The CDR3 DNA follows: TGTGCCATCAGTGAGACGAGCGGGGGGGTGAGCGAGCAGTACTTC.

V usage is TRBV15 and J usage is TRBJ2-1, with D possibly TRBD2 on 7 matching bases. There are 16 residues in the CDR3. Germline V gene lookup returns CDR1 LNHNV and CDR2 YYDKDF (reference sequence). Trimming removed 1 base from V and 10 bases from J, with 20 bases in between. The CDR3 spells CATSRAVGLADREQFF. CDR3 in DNA: TGTGCCACCAGCAGAGCAGTAGGGCTAGCGGACAGAGAGCAGTTCTTC.

This clone was seen only once. The V and J genes are TRBV27 and TRBJ1-5, with D possibly TRBD1 on 5 matching bases. V lost 3 bases and J 0 bases, leaving 12 bases between the germline ends. The CDR3 has 16 residues. Germline CDR1 is MNHEY and CDR2 is SMNVEV (reference sequence). The CDR3 loop is CASSLGRQFSNQPQHF. The CDR3 nucleotides read TGTGCCAGCAGTTTGGGACGACAGTTTAGCAATCAGCCCCAGCATTTT.

This chain connects TRBV9 to TRBJ2-6; D gene ambiguous. Per germline, CDR1 SGDLS and CDR2 YYNGEE. The CDR3 has 14 amino acids. With 4 bases removed from V and 0 bases from J, the gap between germline ends came to 5 bases. This CDR3 is CASSPSSGANVLTF. DNA for the CDR3: TGTGCCAGCAGCCCGAGCTCTGGGGCCAACGTCCTGACTTTC.

This clone was seen once. The rearrangement uses TRBV7-9 and TRBJ1-6, with unresolved D. Germline V CDR1 and CDR2: SEHNR, FQNEAQ (reference sequence). Trimming cost V 4 bases and J 12 bases, with 16 bases left between them. This CDR3 comprises 14 residues. The CDR3 nucleotides are TGTGCCAGCAGCTCCAGCTCCACCCGGGAACCCCTCCACTTT. It encodes CASSSSSTREPLHF.

This chain joins TRBV11-1 and TRBJ2-5; weak D call: TRBD2 (6 bases). Germline CDR1 and CDR2: SGHAT and FQDESV (reference sequence). CDR3 length: 14 residues. Trimming took off 5 bases at V and 5 bases at J, with 15 bases between the two ends. CDR3 nucleotide sequence: TGTGCCAGCAGCCCAGTTGGGGGGAGTGAGACCCAGTACTTC. Residues: CASSPVGGSETQYF.

The chain links TRBV2 to TRBJ2-1; D is possibly TRBD2 (6 bases). Trimming pared 0 bases from V and 10 bases from J, leaving 10 bases between. From germline, CDR1 is SNHLY and CDR2 FYNNEI. This CDR3 is 13 amino acids long. The CDR3 reads CASSEAHSGEQFF. Written as DNA, the CDR3 is TGTGCCAGCAGTGAAGCACATAGCGGAGAGCAGTTCTTC.